The present TCR beta chain was sequenced within a study of read filtering for tumor transcriptome and immune sequencing. Study in general: IR-seq gave about 4.05 to 11 million TCR reads per sample; RNA-seq gave roughly 80 to 1273.

From roughly 390 ng of RNA, a library with molecular barcoded alpha/delta and beta/gamma adaptors was made. TCRdb re-derived calls from the reads in MiXCR, one entry per CDR3 protein. The table includes around 130,000 distinct CDR3 sequences, 13% detected once. Study-wide points: This fraction held mixed bone marrow immune cells after CD138-negative sorting. Correlation between methods rose after single-read clonotypes were removed. Approximately 82% of IR-seq clonotypes had one read, totaling 3% to 4% of reads; RNA-seq: approximately 75% and 45%.

The CDR3 is 13 amino acids. Deletions cut 5 bases from V and 3 bases from J, with 11 bases between. CDR1 and CDR2 from the germline V gene are SQVTM and ANQGSEA. This clonotype occurred many times. The antigen remains undetermined. The sample taken for sequencing was a population of CD138-negative cells sorted from bone marrow. V and J are TRBV29-1 and TRBJ2-1; no reliable D call. The TCR originated in a donor at least 40 years old with multiple myeloma. CDR3 sequence reads: CSVFGHIYNEQFF. The CDR3 nucleotides read TGCAGCGTTTTCGGGCATATCTACAATGAGCAGTTCTTC.